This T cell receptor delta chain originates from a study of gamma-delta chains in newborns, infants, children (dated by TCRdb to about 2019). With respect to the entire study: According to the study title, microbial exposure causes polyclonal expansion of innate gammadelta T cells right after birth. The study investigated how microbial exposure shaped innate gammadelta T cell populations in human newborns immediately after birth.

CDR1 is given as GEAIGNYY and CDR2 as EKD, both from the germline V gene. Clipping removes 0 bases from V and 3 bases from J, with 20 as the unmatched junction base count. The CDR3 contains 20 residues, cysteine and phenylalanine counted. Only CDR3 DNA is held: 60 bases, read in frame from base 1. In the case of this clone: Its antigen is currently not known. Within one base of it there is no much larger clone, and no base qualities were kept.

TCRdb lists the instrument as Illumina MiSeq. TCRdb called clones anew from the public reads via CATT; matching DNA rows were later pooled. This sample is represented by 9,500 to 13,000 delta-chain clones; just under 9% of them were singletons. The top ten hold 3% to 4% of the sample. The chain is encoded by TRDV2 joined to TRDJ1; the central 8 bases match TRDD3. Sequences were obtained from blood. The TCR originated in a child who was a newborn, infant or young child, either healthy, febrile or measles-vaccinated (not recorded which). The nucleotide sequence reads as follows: TGTGCCTGTGACACCGTTGCGCGTTCCCCTGGGGGAAAAGCGGCCGATAAACTCATCTTT. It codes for CACDTVARSPGGKAADKLIF.